This section outlines one T cell receptor (beta chain) sequence together with its context. What it binds is unknown. This specimen belongs to a study of response to subunit inactivated influenza vaccine. TCRdb fed the RT-PCR reads into MiXCR, producing one record per CDR3 protein. The data hold approximately 250,000 distinct CDR3 sequences, with 12% observed a single time. The CDR3 consists of 13 residues. Trimming pared 5 bases from V and 11 bases from J, leaving 16 bases between. Looked up from germline, CDR1 is SGHTA and CDR2 is FQGNSA. Study results and caveats: The authors offered the suggestion that each seasonal influenza vaccination recruits few new T cells.

The sequence was collected from a man in his forties or fifties who received an inactivated influenza vaccine. This chain connects TRBV7-2 to TRBJ1-5; D ambiguous. The sequenced sample was non-naive T cells sorted from PBMCs, obtained approximately 15 days before vaccination. CDR3 sequence (DNA): TGTGCCAGCAGCCCGGGCCGGGCGTCGGCCCAGCATTTT. Protein sequence: CASSPGRASAQHF.